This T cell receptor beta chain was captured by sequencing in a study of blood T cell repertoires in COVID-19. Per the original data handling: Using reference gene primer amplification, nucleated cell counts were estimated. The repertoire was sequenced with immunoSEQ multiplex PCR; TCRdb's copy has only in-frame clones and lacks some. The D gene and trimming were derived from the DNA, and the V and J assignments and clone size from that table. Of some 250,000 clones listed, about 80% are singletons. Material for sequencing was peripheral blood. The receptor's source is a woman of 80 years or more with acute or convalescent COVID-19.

CDR3 loop: CASVGGLSTDTQYF. In nucleotides, the CDR3 is TGCGCCAGCGTTGGAGGACTTAGCACAGATACGCAGTATTTT. This sequence joins TRBV5-1 and TRBJ2-3; D perhaps matches TRBD2 (5 bases). The length of the CDR3 is 14 residues. Between the trimmed V and J ends, which lost 7 bases and 0 bases, there was a span of 12 bases. CDR1 is SGHRS, CDR2 YFSETQ, per germline.